This record covers a single TCR beta chain. Its antigen is unidentified. The data originate from a study of human T cells and chemical hapten exposure. Study outcomes and limitations: The number of TCRs over 1 in 1000 frequency stayed unchanged after DPC. In the PT1 data, expanded TCR counts showed a positive correlation with patch test score.

Time point of the sample: pre-sensitization, week 0. Sample treatment: therapeutic diphenylcyclopropenone sensitization with weekly scalp DPC. Germline loops: CDR1 SGDLS, CDR2 YYNGEE. The V and J ends lost 4 bases and 7 bases respectively, with 10 bases between them. The CDR3 is made up of 12 amino acids. TCRdb used MiXCR to reprocess the RACE reads, holding one entry per CDR3 protein. The sample carries 250,000 or so distinct CDR3 sequences, approximately 7.5% recorded once. The chain uses TRBV9 and TRBJ2-3; D unclear. This sequence was found in a man between 18 and 29 years old with alopecia areata. Some clones in this sample may be carry-over from other donors' samples. The material was whole blood, obtained in connection with sensitization to the hapten diphenylcyclopropenone (DPC). Here the CDR3 reads CASSSTGHTQYF. CDR3 nucleotides: TGTGCCAGCAGCAGCACCGGGCATACGCAGTATTTT.